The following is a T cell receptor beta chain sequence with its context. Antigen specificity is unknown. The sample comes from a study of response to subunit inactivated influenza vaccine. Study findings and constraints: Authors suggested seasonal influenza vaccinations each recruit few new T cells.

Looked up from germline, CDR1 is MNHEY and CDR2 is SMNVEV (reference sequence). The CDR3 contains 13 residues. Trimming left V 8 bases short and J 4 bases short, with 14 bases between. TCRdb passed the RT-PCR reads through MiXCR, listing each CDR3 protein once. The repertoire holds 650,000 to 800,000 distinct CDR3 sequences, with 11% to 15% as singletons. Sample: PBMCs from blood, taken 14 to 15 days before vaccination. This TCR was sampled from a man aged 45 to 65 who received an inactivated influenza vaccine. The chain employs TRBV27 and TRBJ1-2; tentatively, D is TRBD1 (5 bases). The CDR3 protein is CASGYSGSYGYTF. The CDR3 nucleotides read TGTGCCAGCGGCTACTCAGGGTCCTATGGCTACACCTTC.